The 25 T cell receptor beta chains below come from one sample, sequenced in a study of blood T cells in healthy people across ages. Primed by a sample-barcoded 5' primer and a J-beta primer mix, a second PCR proceeded for 7 to 11 cycles. TCRdb reanalysed the 5' RACE reads using MiXCR and keeps one entry per CDR3 protein. The table shows 650,000 to 1,000,000 distinct CDR3 sequences, with approximately 35% occurring only once. Material: blood. Receptor source: a man between 18 and 29 years old in good health.

V gene TRBV5-1 combines with J gene TRBJ1-1; D is unclear. V lost 4 bases and J 0 bases, leaving 16 bases between the germline ends. The CDR3 runs to 16 residues. CDR1 is SGHRS and CDR2 is YFSETQ in the germline V gene. The CDR3 loop reads CASSIPVGGMNTEAFF. The CDR3 DNA sequence: TGCGCCAGCAGCATCCCGGTGGGCGGTATGAACACTGAAGCTTTCTTT.

This clonotype was detected only a few times. The chain recombines TRBV24-1 with TRBJ2-1, with D tentatively TRBD1 (6 bases). The CDR3 extends over 13 amino acids. Looked up from germline, CDR1 is KGHDR and CDR2 is SFDVKD. Trimming removed 4 bases from V and 7 bases from J, with 10 bases in between. For the CDR3, the DNA is TGTGCCACCAGTGACTTGACAGGAAATGAGCAGTTCTTC. Its protein is CATSDLTGNEQFF.

V gene TRBV18 combines with J gene TRBJ1-5, with D possibly TRBD1 on 6 matching bases. Trimming removed 3 bases from V and 6 bases from J, with 15 bases in between. Germline V gives CDR1 KGHSH, CDR2 LQKENI. The CDR3 runs 15 residues. CDR3: CASSPGTPGSQPQHF. CDR3 bases: TGTGCCAGCTCACCGGGGACACCGGGCAGTCAGCCCCAGCATTTT.

The chain joins TRBV6-5 to TRBJ2-1, with 14 nucleotides matching TRBD2. Germline V gives CDR1 MNHEY, CDR2 SVGAGI. The CDR3 totals 16 residues. V trimming: 7 bases; J trimming: 7 bases; junction bases outside the gene matches: 9. The CDR3 here is CASISRGTSGGNEQFF. The CDR3 nucleotides read TGTGCCAGCATTTCTCGCGGGACTAGCGGGGGAAATGAGCAGTTCTTC.

The chain links TRBV7-9 to TRBJ2-5; 7 nucleotides line up with TRBD2. CDR1 is SEHNR and CDR2 is FQNEAQ in the germline V gene (reference sequence). This CDR3 is 13 amino acids long. Unmatched junction bases numbered 5, after V lost 5 bases and J lost 5 bases. Here the CDR3 reads CASSVNGGETQYF. The DNA of the CDR3 is TGTGCCAGCAGCGTAAACGGGGGGGAGACCCAGTACTTC.

Notes on this clonotype: It may be a read error: a sequence one base away is much more abundant. The chain has TRBV4-1 and TRBJ2-5; D may be TRBD2 (6 bases). Looked up from germline, CDR1 is MGHRA and CDR2 is YSYEKL. The CDR3 contains 13 residues. V lost 4 bases and J 11 bases, leaving 17 bases between the germline ends. CDR3 loop: CASSPTSLYQQYF. CDR3 coding DNA: TGCGCCAGCAGCCCGACTAGTTTATATCAGCAGTACTTC.

The V and J genes are TRBV2 and TRBJ2-5; TRBD1 is a possible D gene (6 bases). CDR1 and CDR2 (germline): SNHLY, FYNNEI. Trimming removed 5 bases at V and 3 bases at J, with 16 bases between. The CDR3 runs 15 residues. The CDR3 sequence: CASSQQGIGEETQYF. The CDR3 DNA follows: TGTGCCAGCAGTCAACAGGGAATAGGGGAAGAGACCCAGTACTTC.

This sequence joins TRBV7-9 and TRBJ2-5, with TRBD1 matching over 7 bases. This CDR3 contains 15 residues. Germline V gene sequence: CDR1 SEHNR, CDR2 FQNEAQ (reference sequence). The V and J ends lost 5 bases and 2 bases, in that order; junction bases with no gene match: 8. CDR3 sequence reads: CASSPLGRGQETQYF. CDR3 nucleotides: TGTGCCAGCAGCCCGCTGGGCAGGGGGCAAGAGACCCAGTACTTC.

The chain recombines TRBV21-1 with TRBJ2-1. TRBV21-1 is deemed a pseudogene. There are 16 residues in the CDR3. The chain's CDR3 is CASSKGFRLSYNEQFF. CDR3 in DNA: TGTGCCAGCAGCAAAGGGTTCAGGCTCTCCTACAATGAGCAGTTCTTC.

This clonotype was observed at least ten times. The rearrangement links TRBV4-1 to TRBJ1-6; D is ambiguous. Germline V gene sequence: CDR1 MGHRA, CDR2 YSYEKL. The V end was cut by 4 bases, the J end by 5 bases, with 9 bases between. The CDR3 runs to 14 residues. CDR3 residues: CASSRGWDNSPLHF. DNA of the CDR3: TGCGCCAGCAGCCGCGGTTGGGATAATTCACCCCTCCACTTT.

This clonotype has a single count. The CDR3: CASSTRVGRTEAFF. The CDR3 coding sequence is TGTGCCAGCAGCACGAGGGTAGGACGGACTGAAGCTTTCTTT. This chain joins TRBV6-2 or TRBV6-3 and TRBJ1-1, with D unclear. There are 14 residues in the CDR3. Per the germline V gene, CDR1 is MNHEY and CDR2 is SVGEGT. Trimming cost V 6 bases and J 5 bases, with 16 bases left between them.

This chain uses TRBV12-3 or TRBV12-4 with TRBJ2-7; D is ambiguous. The V and J ends lost 1 base and 2 bases respectively, with 12 bases between them. The CDR3 extends over 15 amino acids. CDR3 amino acids: CASSLEASWTYEQYF. The CDR3 region has the DNA TGTGCCAGCAGTTTAGAGGCGTCTTGGACCTACGAGCAGTACTTC.

Concerning this clonotype itself: This may come from a read error, since a much larger clone is one base off. The chain combines TRBV10-3 with TRBJ2-7, with 7 bases aligning to TRBD1. Germline values: CDR1 ENHRY, CDR2 SYGVKD. Trimming took 3 bases from V and 7 from J; bases not matched to a gene: 12. CDR3 length: 15 residues. This chain's CDR3 is CAISEDRRTGAEQYF. CDR3 DNA: TGTGCCATCAGTGAAGACCGGAGAACAGGGGCAGAGCAGTACTTC.

This clonotype was seen many times. The rearrangement joins TRBV7-2 to TRBJ2-3; TRBD1 or TRBD2 may be the D gene (6 bases each). Trimming removed 9 bases from V and 3 bases from J, with 13 bases in between. The germline V gene has CDR1 SGHTA and CDR2 FQGNSA. The CDR3 extends over 13 amino acids. The CDR3 DNA is TGTGCCAGGCCGGAGGGGGGTACAGATACGCAGTATTTT. It specifies CARPEGGTDTQYF.

The genes are TRBV27 and TRBJ1-2, with D unclear. Germline-derived CDR1 and CDR2 are MNHEY and SMNVEV (reference sequence). The CDR3 length is 15 residues. The V end lost 6 bases, the J end lost 0 bases, and 14 bases lay between the germline ends. This chain's CDR3 is CASRNAWTSNYGYTF. For the CDR3, the DNA is TGTGCCAGCAGAAACGCTTGGACGTCTAACTATGGCTACACCTTC.

This clonotype occurred a few times. This sequence joins TRBV20-1 and TRBJ2-3; D might be TRBD1 (6 bases). The CDR3 has 14 amino acids. In germline, CDR1 is DFQATT, CDR2 SNEGSKA (reference sequence). The V end was cut by 4 bases, the J end by 5 bases, with 16 bases between. This CDR3 reads CSAITGLIGDTQYF. Written as DNA, the CDR3 is TGCAGTGCTATAACAGGGTTGATAGGAGATACGCAGTATTTT.

The chain has TRBV15 and TRBJ2-7; D possibly corresponds to TRBD2 (5 bases). CDR3 length: 13 residues. V shed 0 bases and J shed 2 bases, with 5 bases lying between them. Germline V gene data show CDR1 as LNHNV and CDR2 as YYDKDF (reference sequence). The CDR3 sequence is CATSRERAYEQYF. DNA for the CDR3: TGTGCCACCAGCAGAGAGCGGGCCTACGAGCAGTACTTC.

The chain has TRBV5-1 and TRBJ2-1; 10 bases match TRBD2. The CDR3 length is 14 residues. Germline loops: CDR1 SGHRS, CDR2 YFSETQ. J gave up 8 bases and V 7 bases, and 9 bases lay outside the gene matches. CDR3: CASQAGGPRYEQFF. CDR3 coding DNA: TGCGCCAGCCAAGCGGGGGGGCCCCGATATGAGCAGTTCTTC.

This clonotype was found a few times. The rearrangement uses TRBV7-9 and TRBJ2-5; unclear D gene. This CDR3 has 15 residues. The V and J ends lost 0 bases and 5 bases respectively, with 13 bases between them. The germline V gene encodes CDR1 SEHNR and CDR2 FQNEAQ (reference sequence). The DNA of the CDR3 is TGTGCCAGCAGCTTAGCGCGGCCCCTGGGGGAGACCCAGTACTTC. Its protein is CASSLARPLGETQYF. The complete variable domain, with remaining parts taken from reference TRBV7-9 and TRBJ2-5, reads DTGVSQNPRHKITKRGQNVTFRCDPISEHNRLYWYRQTLGQGPEFLTYFQNEAQLEKSRLLSDRFSAERPKGSFSTLEIQRTEQGDSAMYLCASSLARPLGETQYFGPGTRLLVL.

This sequence joins TRBV4-1 and TRBJ2-3, with a tentative D call TRBD2 (5 bases). V was trimmed by 0 bases and J by 5 bases, leaving 12 bases between them. Germline V CDR1 and CDR2: MGHRA, YSYEKL. CDR3 size: 15 residues. The CDR3 loop is CASSQEAGNKDTQYF. The DNA for the CDR3 is TGCGCCAGCAGCCAAGAGGCCGGGAATAAAGATACGCAGTATTTT.

The J gene is TRBJ2-1, the V gene TRBV6-2 or TRBV6-3; 7 bases are shared with TRBD2. The CDR3 totals 14 residues. Germline V lookup: CDR1 MNHEY, CDR2 SVGEGT. Unmatched junction bases numbered 7, after V lost 7 bases and J lost 4 bases. The CDR3, as DNA: TGTGCCAGCAAACCGGGACTACCTTACAATGAGCAGTTCTTC. Amino acids: CASKPGLPYNEQFF.

CDR3 coding DNA: TGCAGCGTTGAATCGGACCGAGATTATAGCAATCAGCCCCAGCATTTT. Its protein product is CSVESDRDYSNQPQHF. The rearrangement uses TRBV29-1 and TRBJ1-5, with unresolved D. Per germline, CDR1 SQVTM and CDR2 ANQGSEA. V lost 2 bases and J lost 0, with 14 bases in between. The CDR3 is made up of 16 amino acids.

This clonotype was detected a few times. V and J are TRBV10-3 and TRBJ1-1; 7 nucleotides agree with TRBD1. This CDR3 region has 13 residues. Germline trimming cut 7 bases from V and 8 bases from J; bases unmatched to any gene: 10. Germline V lookup: CDR1 ENHRY, CDR2 SYGVKD. CDR3 DNA sequence: TGTGCCATCACCTCGGACAGGCCCCCGGAAGCTTTCTTT. Translation gives CAITSDRPPEAFF.

The V call is TRBV30, the J call TRBJ1-2, with D possibly TRBD1 on 5 matching bases. Germline V gene data show CDR1 as GTSNPN and CDR2 as SVGIG (reference sequence). The ends were cut back, 6 bases at V and 6 bases at J, with 14 bases in the middle. The CDR3 has 12 amino acids. The CDR3 DNA is TGTGCCTGCCACCCCGACAGAAATGGCTACACCTTC. It encodes CACHPDRNGYTF. The whole variable domain, remainder taken from reference TRBV30 and TRBJ1-2, is SQTIHQWPATLVQPVGSPLSLECTVEGTSNPNLYWYRQAAGRGLQLLFYSVGIGQISSEVPQNLSASRPQDRQFILSSKKLLLSDSGFYLCACHPDRNGYTFGSGTRLTVV.

This chain's CDR3 is CASREQGARTEAFF. CDR3 sequence (DNA): TGTGCCAGCAGGGAACAGGGGGCACGGACTGAAGCTTTCTTT. V and J are TRBV12-3 or TRBV12-4 and TRBJ1-1; 9 bases map to TRBD1. The CDR3 has 14 residues. V shed 6 bases and J 5 bases; nucleotides not matched to a gene: 7.